This record covers a single T cell receptor beta chain. What it recognizes is unknown. Trimming shortened V by 3 bases and J by 5 bases, and 16 bases separated the two germline ends. The CDR3 extends over 14 amino acids. The V gene's germline CDR1 is GTSNPN and CDR2 SVGIG (reference sequence). This specimen belongs to a study of cytomegalovirus exposure and HLA in healthy donors. Data came from immunoSEQ multiplex PCR; TCRdb stores just in-frame clones and leaves some out. The table includes about 330,000 clones, 87% detected once. Study results and limitations: In vitro confirmation showed a few CMV-associated chains to be CMV antigen specific. There were under 200 TCR beta chains listed as cytomegalovirus-associated.

The sample taken for sequencing was PBMCs. This receptor was taken from a woman between 25 and 40 years old in good health and CMV-seropositive. This chain connects TRBV30 to TRBJ1-2; maybe TRBD1 (5 bases). The CDR3 loop reads CAWSGDRGEYGYTF. The CDR3 nucleotides read TGTGCCTGGAGCGGGGACCGGGGAGAGTATGGCTACACCTTC.